The 22 T cell receptor beta chains presented below share a single source sample, sequenced in a study of shared clonotypes between healthy human individuals. CD45RO-negative cells were positively selected for CCR7, leaving out terminally differentiated effector memory CD45RA+ cells. Clones were sequenced by immunoSEQ multiplex PCR, and TCRdb holds only the in-frame ones, with some missing. Of about 820,000 clones listed, over 90% are singletons. The sample taken for sequencing was naive CD8+ T cells sorted from blood. Receptors originate from a man aged 30-40 years in good health.

The CDR3: CASCQGHLTDTQYF. CDR3 bases: TGTGCCAGCTGTCAGGGACATTTAACAGATACGCAGTATTTT. The chain carries TRBV13 and TRBJ2-3; a possible D gene is TRBD1 (6 bases). The ends were cut back, 8 bases at V and 3 bases at J, with 15 bases in the middle. The germline V gene has CDR1 PRHDT and CDR2 FYEKMQ (reference sequence). The CDR3 is 14 amino acids.

The rearrangement joins TRBV7-9 to TRBJ2-5; D call uncertain. Germline V lookup: CDR1 SEHNR, CDR2 FQNEAQ (reference sequence). V gave up 5 bases and J gave up 0 bases, with 10 bases separating them. The CDR3 extends over 14 amino acids. The CDR3 region has the DNA TGTGCCAGCAGCCAAACCGGGTACCAAGAGACCCAGTACTTC. Protein: CASSQTGYQETQYF.

This chain uses TRBV19 with TRBJ1-5; 7 bases align to TRBD1. Germline V gene data show CDR1 as LNHDA and CDR2 as SQIVND (reference sequence). V was pared by 5 bases and J by 0 bases, with 7 bases of the junction left unmatched. The CDR3 is made up of 16 amino acids. The CDR3 spells CASSSGQAYSNQPQHF. The DNA for the CDR3 is TGTGCCAGTAGTTCAGGACAGGCTTATAGCAATCAGCCCCAGCATTTT.

V and J are TRBV30 and TRBJ1-3; the D gene is possibly TRBD1 (5 bases). Trimming took 0 bases from V and 1 from J, leaving 10 bases between them. The CDR3 is 15 residues long. The V gene's germline CDR1 is GTSNPN and CDR2 SVGIG (reference sequence). The CDR3 spells CAWSVGTSSGNTIYF. CDR3 coding DNA: TGTGCCTGGAGTGTCGGGACCTCGTCTGGAAACACCATATATTTT.

The genes are TRBV7-9 and TRBJ1-1, with a tentative D call TRBD1 (6 bases). Looked up from germline, CDR1 is SEHNR and CDR2 is FQNEAQ (reference sequence). The CDR3 runs to 16 residues. The V and J ends lost 7 bases and 1 base respectively, with 19 bases between them. The CDR3 protein is CASTPPLGQPNTEAFF. For the CDR3, the DNA is TGTGCCAGCACCCCCCCTCTCGGACAGCCGAACACTGAAGCTTTCTTT. The entire variable domain, with the rest obtained from reference TRBV7-9 and TRBJ1-1, is as follows: DTGVSQNPRHKITKRGQNVTFRCDPISEHNRLYWYRQTLGQGPEFLTYFQNEAQLEKSRLLSDRFSAERPKGSFSTLEIQRTEQGDSAMYLCASTPPLGQPNTEAFFGQGTRLTVV.

The chain employs TRBV29-1 and TRBJ2-2; 7 bases are a match to TRBD1. After removal of 6 bases from V and 7 bases from J, the junction contained 14 bases not matched to a gene. Looked up from germline, CDR1 is SQVTM and CDR2 is ANQGSEA. The length of the CDR3 is 15 residues. CDR3 DNA sequence: TGCAGCGTATACGACAGGGTGGATACGAACGGGGAGCTGTTTTTT. This gives the protein CSVYDRVDTNGELFF.

This chain connects TRBV5-6 to TRBJ2-1; D might be TRBD2 (5 bases). The CDR3 length is 13 residues. In germline, CDR1 is SGHDT, CDR2 YYEEEE. Trimming stripped 4 bases from V and 9 bases from J, with 14 bases between. This CDR3 is CASSRGTQGEQFF. CDR3 nucleotide sequence: TGTGCCAGCAGCCGGGGAACCCAAGGTGAGCAGTTCTTC.

CDR3 protein: CASSQVGTGLAKNIQYF. Here the CDR3 DNA reads TGCGCCAGCAGCCAGGTCGGGACAGGGCTAGCCAAAAACATTCAGTACTTC. The chain recombines TRBV4-1 with TRBJ2-4, with 9 bases aligning to TRBD1. The CDR3 has 17 amino acids. CDR1 is MGHRA and CDR2 is YSYEKL in the germline V gene. J gave up 0 bases and V 3 bases, and 6 bases lay outside the gene matches.

Only one count was recorded for this clone. Sequence at one end of the junction differs from germline and may be a read error. The V and J genes are TRBV7-2 and TRBJ2-1; the D gene could be TRBD1 or TRBD2 (5 bases each). The CDR3 loop spans 15 amino acids. Germline assignment: CDR1 SGHTA and CDR2 FQGNSA. The CDR3 nucleotides read TGTGCCAGCAGCTTCTATGGGGGAACAGGTCCACCAGAGGTCTTC. Amino acid sequence: CASSFYGGTGPPEVF. Combining the CDR3 with reference TRBV7-2 and TRBJ2-1 gives the whole variable domain GAGVSQSPSNKVTEKGKDVELRCDPISGHTALYWYRQSLGQGLEFLIYFQGNSAPDKSGLPSDRFSAERTGGSVSTLTIQRTQQEDSAVYLCASSFYGGTGPPEVFGPGTRLTVL.

CDR3 in amino acids: CASSKAPIGTTTNEKLFF. The CDR3 nucleotides are TGTGCCAGCAGCAAAGCGCCTATAGGGACAACAACTAATGAAAAACTGTTTTTT. The chain is built from TRBV21-1 and TRBJ1-4; the tabulated D call, TRBD1, remains unverified against the DNA. TRBV21-1 is given as a pseudogene. CDR3 length: 18 amino acids.

The chain carries TRBV9 and TRBJ2-5, with 14 bases aligning to TRBD2. V shed 5 bases and J 4 bases; nucleotides not matched to a gene: 10. Germline V gene lookup returns CDR1 SGDLS and CDR2 YYNGEE. The length of the CDR3 is 17 residues. CDR3 residues: CASSAGLAGVGGETQYF. CDR3 nucleotides: TGTGCCAGCAGTGCGGGACTAGCGGGAGTAGGCGGAGAGACCCAGTACTTC.

The chain is built from TRBV7-8 and TRBJ2-1; D might be TRBD2 (5 bases). This CDR3 is built from 16 residues. V was cut by 1 base and J by 0 bases, with 10 bases left in between. The germline CDR1 and CDR2 sequences are SGHVS and FQNEAQ. The CDR3 loop is CASSLDRRGSYNEQFF. CDR3 coding DNA: TGTGCCAGCAGCTTAGACCGCCGGGGCTCCTACAATGAGCAGTTCTTC. Filled out from reference TRBV7-8 and TRBJ2-1, the complete variable domain reads GAGVSQSPRYKVAKRGQDVALRCDPISGHVSLFWYQQALGQGPEFLTYFQNEAQLDKSGLPSDRFFAERPEGSVSTLKIQRTQQEDSAVYLCASSLDRRGSYNEQFFGPGTRLTVL.

A word on this clone: Other nucleotide sequences in the sample specify the same CDR3. The J gene is TRBJ2-3, the V gene TRBV7-2; TRBD2 agrees at 10 bases. Looked up from germline, CDR1 is SGHTA and CDR2 is FQGNSA. The CDR3 loop spans 15 amino acids. The ends lost 2 bases at V and 3 bases at J; junction bases unmatched: 2. In DNA, the CDR3 is TGTGCCAGCAGCTTACTAGCGGGAGTTACAGATACGCAGTATTTT. Its protein product is CASSLLAGVTDTQYF.

The chain uses TRBV28 and TRBJ2-3; 10 nucleotides agree with TRBD2. The CDR3 is 20 residues long. Germline CDR1 MDHEN, CDR2 SYDVKM. J was trimmed by 5 bases and V by 6 bases; bases with no gene match: 23. This chain's CDR3 is CASRPNFANSGRIPGDTQYF. In nucleotides, the CDR3 is TGTGCCAGCAGACCCAACTTCGCAAATAGCGGGAGGATCCCAGGAGATACGCAGTATTTT. Full variable domain (missing parts from reference TRBV28 and TRBJ2-3): DVKVTQSSRYLVKRTGEKVFLECVQDMDHENMFWYRQDPGLGLRLIYFSYDVKMKEKGDIPEGYSVSREKKERFSLILESASTNQTSMYLCASRPNFANSGRIPGDTQYFGPGTRLTVL.

The rearrangement uses TRBV27 and TRBJ2-3, with TRBD2 matching over 10 bases. The junction had 10 bases not matched to a gene; V was cut back by 2 bases and J by 5 bases. From germline, CDR1 is MNHEY and CDR2 SMNVEV (reference sequence). This CDR3 is 17 amino acids long. Here the CDR3 DNA reads TGTGCCAGCAGTTTACTTTCTCCTAGCGGGAGTGGAGATACGCAGTATTTT. Protein product: CASSLLSPSGSGDTQYF.

Points on this clone: Other nucleotide sequences in the sample specify the same CDR3. The chain couples TRBV28 to TRBJ2-2; D is undetermined. V shed 1 base and J shed 1 base, with 7 bases lying between them. The CDR3 sequence is 15 residues long. The germline V gene has CDR1 MDHEN and CDR2 SYDVKM. CDR3 coding DNA: TGTGCCAGCAGTTTATTCGGAGAGAACACCGGGGAGCTGTTTTTT. Translation: CASSLFGENTGELFF.

The chain employs TRBV30 and TRBJ2-7; TRBD2 is a possible D gene (6 bases). Between the trimmed V and J ends, which lost 3 bases and 6 bases, there was a span of 9 bases. The CDR3 loop spans 11 amino acids. Germline CDR1 and CDR2: GTSNPN and SVGIG (reference sequence). The CDR3 region has the DNA TGTGCCTGGAGCGCGGGGAGCGAGCAGTACTTC. This translates into CAWSAGSEQYF.

The chain combines TRBV13 with TRBJ1-1, with D possibly TRBD1 on 5 matching bases. The CDR3 has 15 amino acids. The ends were cut back, 1 base at V and 6 bases at J, with 15 bases in the middle. Germline V gene data show CDR1 as PRHDT and CDR2 as FYEKMQ (reference sequence). The CDR3, as DNA: TGTGCCAGCAGCTTAGCGGGGGATGGTAGGGCTGAAGCTTTCTTT. This encodes CASSLAGDGRAEAFF.

The V call is TRBV10-3, the J call TRBJ2-2; D may be TRBD1 (6 bases). The germline V and J ends were trimmed by 3 bases and 0 bases, with 11 bases remaining between them. This CDR3 has 16 residues. The germline V gene has CDR1 ENHRY and CDR2 SYGVKD. CDR3 nucleotide sequence: TGTGCCATCAGTGACCCCGGGACAACGAACACCGGGGAGCTGTTTTTT. It encodes CAISDPGTTNTGELFF.

V gene TRBV27 combines with J gene TRBJ1-5; D call uncertain. V was pared by 3 bases and J by 10 bases, with 7 bases between. CDR3 length: 11 amino acids. Per germline, CDR1 MNHEY and CDR2 SMNVEV (reference sequence). The CDR3 DNA follows: TGTGCCAGCAGTTTCCCGGTTCCCCAGCATTTT. It translates to CASSFPVPQHF.

The chain uses TRBV27 and TRBJ2-7, with 8 bases aligning to TRBD2. The germline V gene has CDR1 MNHEY and CDR2 SMNVEV (reference sequence). Trimming at V came to 4 bases and at J to 2 bases, leaving 10 bases not matched to a gene. The CDR3 length is 16 residues. The CDR3 bases are TGTGCCAGCAGTTCCCCCATGGATAGCGGGGCCTACGAGCAGTACTTC. Amino acid sequence: CASSSPMDSGAYEQYF.

This sequence joins TRBV7-6 and TRBJ1-1; TRBD1 matches at 10 bases. This CDR3 has 14 residues. J lost 4 bases, V lost 2 bases, and 1 base had no gene match. Germline CDR1 is SGHVS and CDR2 is FNYEAQ. The CDR3: CASSLWTGGTEAFF. DNA for the CDR3: TGTGCCAGCAGCTTATGGACAGGGGGCACTGAAGCTTTCTTT.